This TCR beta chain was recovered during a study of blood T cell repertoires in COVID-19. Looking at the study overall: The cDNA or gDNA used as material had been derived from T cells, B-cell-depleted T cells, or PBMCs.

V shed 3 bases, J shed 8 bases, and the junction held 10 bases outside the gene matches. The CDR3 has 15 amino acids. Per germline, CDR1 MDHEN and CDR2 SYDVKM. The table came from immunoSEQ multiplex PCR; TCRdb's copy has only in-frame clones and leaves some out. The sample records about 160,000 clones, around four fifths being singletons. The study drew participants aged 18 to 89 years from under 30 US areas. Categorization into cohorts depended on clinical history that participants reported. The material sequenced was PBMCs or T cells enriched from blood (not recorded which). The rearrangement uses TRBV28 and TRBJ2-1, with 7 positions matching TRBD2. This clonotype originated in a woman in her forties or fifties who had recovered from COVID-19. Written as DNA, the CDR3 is TGTGCCAGCAGTTTCGCGGGGCAGGGAGGGGATGAGCAGTTCTTC. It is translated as CASSFAGQGGDEQFF.